A selection of T cell receptor beta chains follows, all from one sample in a study of blood T cell repertoires in COVID-19. Assay: immunoSEQ multiplex PCR; the TCRdb copy retains only in-frame clones and omits some. There are around 200,000 clones in the sample; around nine tenths occur only once, and roughly 2.5% lies in the top ten. The specimen was peripheral blood. The receptors here all came from a man aged 40-49 years with active or convalescent COVID-19. Both conserved end residues are part of each CDR3. The D gene is left open where the match is weak. Clone size is given for some rows only: seen once, a few or many times, or a class if the clone is expanded.

V,J,size,D,DNA,CDR3
TRBV11-2,TRBJ2-1,-,-,TGTGCCAGCAGCTTAGATCTCGGGGTCTTTGTGTTCTTC,CASSLDLGVFVFF
TRBV11-2,TRBJ2-1,-,TRBD2,TGTGCCAGCAGCTTAGATATAAGGACTAGCCTCAATGAGCAGTTCTTC,CASSLDIRTSLNEQFF
TRBV30,TRBJ1-6,-,TRBD1,TGTGCCTGGAGGGGACAGGGATATAATTCACCCCTCCACTTT,CAWRGQGYNSPLHF
TRBV11-3,TRBJ1-1,-,-,TGTGCCAGCAGCTTCCGGGACTACACTGAAGCTTTCTTT,CASSFRDYTEAFF
TRBV29-1,TRBJ2-1,-,TRBD1,TGCAGCGTTCGTTGGGGGGACAGGGGACATGAGCAGTTCTTC,CSVRWGDRGHEQFF
TRBV6-5,TRBJ1-6,-,TRBD1,TGTGCCAGCACCTTTGGGACAGACCTTAATTCACCCCTCCACTTT,CASTFGTDLNSPLHF
TRBV21-1,TRBJ2-3,-,-,TGTGCCAGCAGACTCGTCAGAGGGCCGGAAGATACGCAGTATTTT,CASRLVRGPEDTQYF
TRBV28,TRBJ2-5,-,TRBD1,TGTGCCAGCAGTTTGACAGGGACGGAGACCCAGTACTTC,CASSLTGTETQYF
TRBV10-3,TRBJ1-1,-,TRBD1,TGTGCCATCAACCGGGACAGGGGTGGATATACTGAAGCTTTCTTT,CAINRDRGGYTEAFF
TRBV5-8,TRBJ1-2,-,TRBD1,TGTGCCAGCAGCTCCCCGGACAGGGGAGGCTATGGCTACACCTTC,CASSSPDRGGYGYTF
TRBV15,TRBJ2-1,-,TRBD1,TGTGCCACCAGCACCTACAGGGGGTTCTACAATGAGCAGTTCTTC,CATSTYRGFYNEQFF
TRBV19,TRBJ2-4,-,TRBD1,TGTGCCAGTAGCAGGGGGCGCGAGGCCAAAAACATTCAGTACTTC,CASSRGREAKNIQYF
TRBV6-5,TRBJ1-5,-,TRBD1,TGTGCCAGCAACCCCGGACAGGGCAATCAGCCCCAGCATTTT,CASNPGQGNQPQHF
TRBV3-1/TRBV3-2,TRBJ1-2,-,TRBD1,TGTGCCAGCAGCCCGGGACAGACCACACTAGGTGGCTACACCTTC,CASSPGQTTLGGYTF
TRBV6-5,TRBJ1-4,once,TRBD1,TGTGCCAGCAGTCCCCCGGGACAGACCGAAAAACTGTTTTTT,CASSPPGQTEKLFF
TRBV29-1,TRBJ2-7,few,TRBD1,TGCAGCGTAGGACAGGGGGTCGCCTACGAGCAGTACTTC,CSVGQGVAYEQYF
TRBV18,TRBJ1-5,few,TRBD1,TGTGCCAGCTCACCACAGGCAGGGGGGCAGCCCCAGCATTTT,CASSPQAGGQPQHF
TRBV27,TRBJ2-3,-,TRBD1,TGTGCCAGCAGTCCAGGACAGGGAGGTACGCAGTATTTT,CASSPGQGGTQYF
TRBV6-5,TRBJ2-7,few,TRBD1,TGTGCCAGCAAACAGGGGGCTGGCGAGCAGTACTTC,CASKQGAGEQYF
TRBV20-1,TRBJ2-1,-,-,TGCAGTGCTAGTGATGCGGGAACCTACAATGAGCAGTTCTTC,CSASDAGTYNEQFF
TRBV7-2,TRBJ1-4,-,-,TGTGCCAGCAGCTTAGGACAGCTTGAAAAACTGTTTTTT,CASSLGQLEKLFF
TRBV7-9,TRBJ2-7,-,-,TGTGCCAGCAGCCCCCCCCAGGGGTCCTACGAGCAGTACTTC,CASSPPQGSYEQYF
TRBV28,TRBJ2-7,-,-,TGTGCCAGCAGCCCGGCCGGACTACGGGAGCAGTACTTC,CASSPAGLREQYF
TRBV10-1,TRBJ2-5,-,-,TGCGCCAGCAGTGAAGGGGTAGTTGGTAAAGAGACCCAGTACTTC,CASSEGVVGKETQYF
TRBV30,TRBJ2-3,-,-,TGTGCCTGGAGACACCTAGGCTCAGATACGCAGTATTTT,CAWRHLGSDTQYF
TRBV5-1,TRBJ1-5,-,-,TGCGCCAGCAGCCCCAGGGGAAATCAGCCCCAGCATTTT,CASSPRGNQPQHF
TRBV27,TRBJ1-4,-,TRBD1,TGTGCCAGCAGTTTCAAGGGACAGGGGACGCGTGAAAAACTGTTTTTT,CASSFKGQGTREKLFF
TRBV5-4,TRBJ2-5,-,-,TGTGCCAGCAGCTTGGTTCGGGGGGCTGGCCGAGAGACCCAGTACTTC,CASSLVRGAGRETQYF
TRBV5-4,TRBJ2-7,-,TRBD1,TGTGCCAGCTCTATTGGACAGGGGCCATACGAGCAGTACTTC,CASSIGQGPYEQYF
TRBV7-9,TRBJ1-6,-,TRBD1,TGTGCCAGCAGCCCCCCGGGGACAGCAAATTCACCCCTCCACTTT,CASSPPGTANSPLHF
TRBV25-1,TRBJ1-5,-,-,TGTGCCAGCAGTGAATACGAGAGCAATCAGCCCCAGCATTTT,CASSEYESNQPQHF
TRBV7-9,TRBJ1-6,-,-,TGTGCCAGCAGCTCCCTAGTAAGTTCACCCCTCCACTTT,CASSSLVSSPLHF
TRBV5-1,TRBJ2-1,-,TRBD1,TGCGCCAGCAGCTTGGGACAGGGAGACAATGAGCAGTTCTTC,CASSLGQGDNEQFF
TRBV4-1,TRBJ2-2,-,TRBD2,TGCGCCAGCAGCCAAGATTGGGCTAGCGGGGGCACCGGGGAGCTGTTTTTT,CASSQDWASGGTGELFF
TRBV12-3/TRBV12-4,TRBJ2-3,once,TRBD2,TGTGCCAGCAGCGGACTAGCCGCAGATACGCAGTATTTT,CASSGLAADTQYF
TRBV20-1,TRBJ2-1,many,-,TGCAGTGCTAGTGATTTCAGCTCCTACAATGAGCAGTTCTTC,CSASDFSSYNEQFF
TRBV28,TRBJ1-5,-,-,TGTGCCAGCAGTTTATTTCTAGGACATCCCAATCAGCCCCAGCATTTT,CASSLFLGHPNQPQHF
TRBV3-1/TRBV3-2,TRBJ2-5,once,TRBD2,TGTGCCAGCAGCCAAGAAGCAGCGGGGGGCCAAGAGACCCAGTACTTC,CASSQEAAGGQETQYF
TRBV7-3,TRBJ2-5,-,TRBD2,TGTGCCAGCAGCTCCGGACTAGCGGGGGGGCAAGAGACCCAGTACTTC,CASSSGLAGGQETQYF
TRBV7-8,TRBJ1-5,many,-,TGTGCCAGCAGCTTTCGAGGGGGGGATGATAGCAATCAGCCCCAGCATTTT,CASSFRGGDDSNQPQHF